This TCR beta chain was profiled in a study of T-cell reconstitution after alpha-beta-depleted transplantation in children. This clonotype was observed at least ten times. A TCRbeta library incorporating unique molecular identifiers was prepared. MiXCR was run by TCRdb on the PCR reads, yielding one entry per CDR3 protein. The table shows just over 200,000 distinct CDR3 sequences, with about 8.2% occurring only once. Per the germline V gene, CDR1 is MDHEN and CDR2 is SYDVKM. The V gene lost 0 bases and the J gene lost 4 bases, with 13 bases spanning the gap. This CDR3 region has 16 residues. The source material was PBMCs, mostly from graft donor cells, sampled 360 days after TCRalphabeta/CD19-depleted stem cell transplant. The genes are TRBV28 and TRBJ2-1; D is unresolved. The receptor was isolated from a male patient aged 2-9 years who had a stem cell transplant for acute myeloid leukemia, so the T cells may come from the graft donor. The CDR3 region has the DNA TGTGCCAGCAGTTTATGGGGCTCTCAGCCGTACAATGAGCAGTTCTTC. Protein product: CASSLWGSQPYNEQFF. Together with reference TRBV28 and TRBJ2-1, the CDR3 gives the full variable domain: DVKVTQSSRYLVKRTGEKVFLECVQDMDHENMFWYRQDPGLGLRLIYFSYDVKMKEKGDIPEGYSVSREKKERFSLILESASTNQTSMYLCASSLWGSQPYNEQFFGPGTRLTVL.